The T cell receptor beta chain under discussion was sequenced for a study of untreated major depressive disorder. Findings and limits, study-wide: CD4+ T cells from depressed patients used TRBV05-01 (Vbeta 5.1) more often than controls.

CDR1 and CDR2 from the germline V gene are GTSNPN and SVGIG (reference sequence). J was trimmed by 1 base and V by 1 base; bases with no gene match: 17. The CDR3 extends over 19 amino acids. DSM-IV major depressive disorder patients had Hamilton Rating Scale scores of 18 or more. About this clone itself: Its matching antigen is unknown.

Using immunoSEQ multiplex PCR, the repertoire was profiled, and TCRdb retains in-frame clones only, with some absent. The sample carries more than 10,000 clones, about 89% recorded once. The source material was CD4+ T cells from PBMCs. This chain uses TRBV30 with TRBJ1-1; 8 bases map to TRBD1. The clonotype was recovered from a woman in her twenties or thirties with major depressive disorder. The chain's CDR3 is CAWSGQGRSRSTRNTEAFF. The CDR3 DNA is TGTGCCTGGAGTGGACAGGGGCGCTCCCGATCTACCAGGAACACTGAAGCTTTCTTT.